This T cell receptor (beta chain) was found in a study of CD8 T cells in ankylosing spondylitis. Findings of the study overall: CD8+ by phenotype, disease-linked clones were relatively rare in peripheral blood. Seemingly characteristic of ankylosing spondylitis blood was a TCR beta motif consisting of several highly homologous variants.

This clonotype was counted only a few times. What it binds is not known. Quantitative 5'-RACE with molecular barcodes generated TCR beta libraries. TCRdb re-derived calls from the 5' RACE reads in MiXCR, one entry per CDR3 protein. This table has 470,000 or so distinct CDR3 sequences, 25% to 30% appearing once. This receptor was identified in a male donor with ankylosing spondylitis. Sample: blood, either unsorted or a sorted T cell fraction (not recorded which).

The CDR3 sequence: CASSGRDRYSYEQYF. The CDR3 region has the DNA TGTGCCAGCAGTGGACGGGACCGATACTCCTACGAGCAGTACTTC. J is TRBJ2-7 and V is TRBV6-1; D tentatively reads TRBD1 or TRBD2 (5 bases each). The V end was cut by 4 bases, the J end by 0 bases, with 13 bases between. This CDR3 spans 15 amino acids. CDR1 and CDR2 from the germline V gene are MNHNS and SASEGT.